The rows below give T cell receptor beta chains drawn from one sample of a study of blood T cell repertoires in COVID-19. Generated by immunoSEQ multiplex PCR, the TCRdb table keeps only in-frame clones and is missing some. The sample includes 250,000 to 350,000 clones, 87% of them seen just once. The sequenced material came from PBMCs or T cells enriched from blood (not recorded which). The receptors originated from a woman aged 25 to 39 who had recovered from COVID-19. Each CDR3 is given with its conserved first and last residue. The D gene is left open where the match is weak. Not every row has a clone size; where given, it reads once, few, many or a size class.

>TRBJ2-7|NA|NA|14|TRBV7-3
CASSFTSGSSFRYF
TGTGCCAGCAGCTTCACAAGCGGGTCCTCATTCAGGTACTTC
>TRBJ2-5|TRBD2|NA|17|TRBV5-1
CASSPGLAGAPGETQYF
TGCGCCAGCAGCCCGGGACTAGCGGGGGCCCCGGGGGAGACCCAGTACTTC
>TRBJ2-2|TRBD2|few|16|TRBV4-1
CASSGTSGAYTGELFF
TGCGCCAGCAGCGGCACTAGCGGGGCTTACACCGGGGAGCTGTTTTTT
>TRBJ1-4|NA|few|15|TRBV5-4
CASSLNSGINEKLFF
TGTGCCAGCAGCCTCAATTCGGGGATTAATGAAAAACTGTTTTTT
>TRBJ2-7|NA|few|14|TRBV18
CASSPESGSYEQYF
TGTGCCAGCTCACCAGAGTCAGGCTCCTACGAGCAGTACTTC
>TRBJ1-5|NA|NA|13|TRBV4-1
CASSHATDQPQHF
TGCGCCAGCAGCCACGCCACGGATCAGCCCCAGCATTTT
>TRBJ1-6|NA|NA|11|TRBV12-3/TRBV12-4
CASSFRGPLHF
TGTGCCAGCAGTTTCCGGGGGCCCCTCCACTTT
>TRBJ2-5|TRBD1|NA|15|TRBV15
CATSPRQGAIETQYF
TGTGCCACCAGCCCTCGACAGGGGGCTATAGAGACCCAGTACTTC
>TRBJ2-7|TRBD1|NA|14|TRBV12-5
CASGPGQVRYEQYF
TGTGCTAGTGGCCCCGGACAGGTCCGCTACGAGCAGTACTTC
>TRBJ2-2|TRBD1|NA|14|TRBV11-1
CASSIGTGTGELFF
TGTGCCAGCAGCATAGGGACAGGCACCGGGGAGCTGTTTTTT
>TRBJ1-1|TRBD1|NA|14|TRBV7-2
CASSRDRGETEAFF
TGTGCCAGCAGCCGGGACAGGGGAGAGACTGAAGCTTTCTTT